The 27 T cell receptor beta chains below come from one sample, sequenced in a study of long-term antiretroviral therapy in people with HIV. Researchers report immunoSEQ v3.0 was run at survey level. The assay was immunoSEQ multiplex PCR, and TCRdb's table has in-frame clones only and misses some. The sample gives 20,000 to 25,000 clones, 76% of which show up once; approximately 10% is in the top ten. This sample comprised unsorted PBMCs, obtained 1.1 years before starting antiretroviral therapy. These receptors were collected from a woman between 35 and 50 years old with HIV.

Only a few counts were recorded for this clone. The chain has TRBV6-6 and TRBJ2-2; TRBD1 is a possible D gene (5 bases). Germline V gene data show CDR1 as MNHNY and CDR2 as SVGAGI (reference sequence). The CDR3 loop spans 14 amino acids. The V end lost 6 bases, the J end lost 4 bases, and 12 bases lay between the germline ends. DNA for the CDR3: TGTGCCAGCAGGGCAGGGTCGGGCACCGGGGAGCTGTTTTTT. Its protein product is CASRAGSGTGELFF.

The CDR3 loop is CASRQQGGATNEKLFF. DNA for the CDR3: TGTGCCAGCAGGCAACAAGGCGGGGCAACTAATGAAAAACTGTTTTTT. The gene calls are TRBV7-9 and TRBJ1-4, with D hard to call. Trimming stripped 6 bases from V and 0 bases from J, with 14 bases between. Germline-derived CDR1 and CDR2 are SEHNR and FQNEAQ (reference sequence). The CDR3 extends over 16 amino acids. Variable domain in full (rest from reference TRBV7-9 and TRBJ1-4): DTGVSQNPRHKITKRGQNVTFRCDPISEHNRLYWYRQTLGQGPEFLTYFQNEAQLEKSRLLSDRFSAERPKGSFSTLEIQRTEQGDSAMYLCASRQQGGATNEKLFFGSGTQLSVL.

The V call is TRBV30, the J call TRBJ1-1, with D tentatively TRBD1 (5 bases). The CDR3 is 13 amino acids. Germline CDR1 GTSNPN, CDR2 SVGIG (reference sequence). The V gene lost 3 bases and the J gene lost 1 base, with 9 bases spanning the gap. The CDR3 is CAWSARGNTEAFF. The CDR3 bases are TGTGCCTGGAGCGCAAGGGGGAACACTGAAGCTTTCTTT.

This clone is a singleton in its sample. This sequence joins TRBV7-6 and TRBJ2-5, with 11 bases fitting TRBD1. The CDR3 runs 18 residues. The germline V gene has CDR1 SGHVS and CDR2 FNYEAQ. The ends lost 1 base at V and 3 bases at J; junction bases unmatched: 10. CDR3 sequence reads: CASSLGVLDRGLKETQYF. Here the CDR3 DNA reads TGTGCCAGCAGCTTAGGGGTACTGGACAGGGGGCTTAAAGAGACCCAGTACTTC.

A few counts support this clone. As DNA, the CDR3 is TGCGCCAGCAGCCAAGACTGGTCAGGCTCCTCCTACGAGCAGTACTTC. It codes for CASSQDWSGSSYEQYF. The chain links TRBV4-1 to TRBJ2-7; D remains unclear. This CDR3 contains 16 residues. The germline V gene encodes CDR1 MGHRA and CDR2 YSYEKL. V was shortened by 0 bases and J by 0 bases, with 12 bases between the two germline ends.

The chain employs TRBV5-4 and TRBJ2-2; possibly TRBD1 for D (6 bases). V dropped 0 bases and J dropped 4 bases, with 13 bases sitting between them. Germline V lookup: CDR1 SGHNT, CDR2 YYREEE (reference sequence). The CDR3 is made up of 16 amino acids. CDR3 DNA: TGTGCCAGCAGCTTGGACAGGGAAGGGAGCACCGGGGAGCTGTTTTTT. It is translated as CASSLDREGSTGELFF.

The J gene is TRBJ1-2, the V gene TRBV7-9; D is unresolved. This CDR3 comprises 15 residues. V lost 5 bases, J lost 8 bases, and 21 bases lay in between. The germline V gene encodes CDR1 SEHNR and CDR2 FQNEAQ (reference sequence). CDR3 coding DNA: TGTGCCAGCAGCCCCGTCAGCGCCCTCTATAGAGGCTACACCTTC. This codes for CASSPVSALYRGYTF.

The gene calls are TRBV29-1 and TRBJ1-2, with 9 bases lining up with TRBD1. Germline V gene data show CDR1 as SQVTM and CDR2 as ANQGSEA. The CDR3 runs 14 residues. V lost 5 bases to trimming and J lost 4 bases; unmatched junction nucleotides: 8. The CDR3 protein is CSVTSRDRAYGYTF. The CDR3, as DNA: TGCAGCGTTACTAGTCGGGACAGGGCCTATGGCTACACCTTC.

This chain connects TRBV6-5 to TRBJ2-7, with 8 nucleotides matching TRBD1. The ends lost 2 bases at V and 0 bases at J; junction bases unmatched: 6. The CDR3 spans 16 residues. CDR1 is MNHEY and CDR2 is SVGAGI in the germline V gene. Here the CDR3 reads CASSYQGRGPSYEQYF. In nucleotides, the CDR3 is TGTGCCAGCAGTTACCAAGGCAGGGGGCCCTCCTACGAGCAGTACTTC.

This clone came up a few times. The gene calls are TRBV5-6 and TRBJ1-1, with D possibly matching TRBD1 (5 bases). Germline V gene sequence: CDR1 SGHDT, CDR2 YYEEEE. The CDR3 is made up of 14 amino acids. V was trimmed by 4 bases and J by 0 bases, leaving 10 bases between them. The CDR3, as DNA: TGTGCCAGCAGCCCAGCGGGGGTGAACACTGAAGCTTTCTTT. It specifies CASSPAGVNTEAFF.

The chain employs TRBV2 and TRBJ2-7, with D possibly called TRBD1 or TRBD2 (6 bases each). This CDR3 has 12 residues. The V end was cut by 6 bases, the J end by 3 bases, with 9 bases between. Germline V CDR1 and CDR2: SNHLY, FYNNEI. Here the CDR3 reads CASRGGGYEQYF. The CDR3 DNA is TGTGCCAGCAGAGGAGGGGGCTACGAGCAGTACTTC. Together with reference TRBV2 and TRBJ2-7, the CDR3 gives the full variable domain: EPEVTQTPSHQVTQMGQEVILRCVPISNHLYFYWYRQILGQKVEFLVSFYNNEISEKSEIFDDQFSVERPDGSNFTLKIRSTKLEDSAMYFCASRGGGYEQYFGPGTRLTVT.

The CDR3 is CASSLGGAGNQPQHF. CDR3 DNA sequence: TGTGCCAGCAGCTTAGGGGGCGCGGGCAATCAGCCCCAGCATTTT. This chain uses TRBV5-6 with TRBJ1-5; 7 bases are shared with TRBD1. The germline V gene encodes CDR1 SGHDT and CDR2 YYEEEE. The CDR3 has 15 amino acids. J was trimmed by 2 bases and V by 2 bases; bases with no gene match: 4.

The rearrangement links TRBV18 to TRBJ1-1; TRBD1 matches at 8 bases. The length of the CDR3 is 16 residues. Germline V gene sequence: CDR1 KGHSH, CDR2 LQKENI. Trimming cost V 3 bases and J 0 bases; bases outside gene matches: 6. The CDR3 DNA reads TGTGCCAGCTCACCCGGCAGGGGGCTGGTGAACACTGAAGCTTTCTTT. This codes for CASSPGRGLVNTEAFF.

This clone showed up just once. This chain uses TRBV30 with TRBJ1-5; the D gene is possibly TRBD1 (5 bases). This CDR3 comprises 13 residues. CDR1 GTSNPN and CDR2 SVGIG come from the germline V gene (reference sequence). Trimming took 5 bases from V and 6 from J, leaving 14 bases between them. The CDR3 sequence is CAWEAREGQPQHF. CDR3 nucleotide sequence: TGTGCCTGGGAGGCCAGGGAGGGTCAGCCCCAGCATTTT.

This chain uses TRBV5-1 with TRBJ1-1, with unresolved D. Germline CDR1 is SGHRS and CDR2 is YFSETQ. V lost 0 bases to trimming and J lost 11 bases, with 14 bases between them. The CDR3 covers 13 residues. The CDR3 nucleotides read TGCGCCAGCAGCTTGGCCGGTATTCAGGACGCTTTCTTT. Its protein product is CASSLAGIQDAFF. The complete variable domain, with remaining parts taken from reference TRBV5-1 and TRBJ1-1, reads KAGVTQTPRYLIKTRGQQVTLSCSPISGHRSVSWYQQTPGQGLQFLFEYFSETQRNKGNFPGRFSGRQFSNSRSEMNVSTLELGDSALYLCASSLAGIQDAFFGQGTRLTVV.

This chain joins TRBV6-5 and TRBJ2-7; 8 bases are shared with TRBD2. Losses at the gene ends were 6 bases for V and 3 bases for J; bases not matched to a gene: 10. CDR1 and CDR2 (germline): MNHEY, SVGAGI. The CDR3 contains 15 residues. CDR3 coding DNA: TGTGCCAGCAGAACTAATACCGGGACTAGCTACGAGCAGTACTTC. Translating gives CASRTNTGTSYEQYF.

Written as DNA, the CDR3 is TGTGCCAGCAGCGTAGACACCCAAGGGAATTCACCCCTCCACTTT. Amino acid sequence: CASSVDTQGNSPLHF. The chain links TRBV9 to TRBJ1-6; D is ambiguous. Germline CDR1 reads SGDLS; CDR2 reads YYNGEE. With 0 bases removed from V and 7 bases from J, the gap between germline ends came to 11 bases. This CDR3 is built from 15 residues.

The chain links TRBV10-1 to TRBJ2-2; D gene unclear. The CDR3 is made up of 13 amino acids. With 2 bases removed from V and 3 bases from J, the gap between germline ends came to 4 bases. Germline V gene sequence: CDR1 WNHNN, CDR2 SYGVQD (reference sequence). The DNA of the CDR3 is TGCGCCAGCAGTGAGACCTACACCGGGGAGCTGTTTTTT. The encoded protein is CASSETYTGELFF.

This chain uses TRBV19 with TRBJ2-7, with 9 bases matching TRBD1. Germline V gene sequence: CDR1 LNHDA, CDR2 SQIVND (reference sequence). The V and J ends lost 4 bases and 2 bases, in that order; junction bases with no gene match: 12. This CDR3 contains 17 residues. The CDR3 DNA reads as TGTGCCAGTAGTAGCCGGACAGGGGAAATTATCCCCTACGAGCAGTACTTC. Translated, it gives CASSSRTGEIIPYEQYF.

The genes are TRBV27 and TRBJ1-2; possibly TRBD1 for D (6 bases). Germline V gives CDR1 MNHEY, CDR2 SMNVEV (reference sequence). V shed 6 bases and J shed 0 bases, with 14 bases lying between them. The CDR3 is 15 residues long. CDR3 bases: TGTGCCAGCAGCGCGACAGGTACTGCTAACTATGGCTACACCTTC. Its translation: CASSATGTANYGYTF.

The rearrangement links TRBV5-1 to TRBJ1-1; TRBD1 agrees at 7 bases. Germline values: CDR1 SGHRS, CDR2 YFSETQ. The CDR3 length is 15 residues. The V segment lost 4 bases and the J segment 5 bases; nucleotides outside the gene matches: 11. CDR3 coding DNA: TGCGCCAGCAGCCCTAGACAGGGAAAGGGAACTGAAGCTTTCTTT. This sequence encodes CASSPRQGKGTEAFF. Using reference TRBV5-1 and TRBJ1-1 for the parts outside the CDR3, the full variable domain is KAGVTQTPRYLIKTRGQQVTLSCSPISGHRSVSWYQQTPGQGLQFLFEYFSETQRNKGNFPGRFSGRQFSNSRSEMNVSTLELGDSALYLCASSPRQGKGTEAFFGQGTRLTVV.

The rearrangement uses TRBV5-1 and TRBJ2-7; 13 bases agree with TRBD2. The germline V gene encodes CDR1 SGHRS and CDR2 YFSETQ. CDR3 size: 15 residues. V was pared by 4 bases and J by 6 bases, with 7 bases of the junction left unmatched. This chain's CDR3 is CASSLGTSGVGEQYF. CDR3 coding DNA: TGCGCCAGCAGCCTGGGGACTAGCGGGGTCGGCGAGCAGTACTTC.

A note on this clone: A far more abundant clone sits one base away, making this likely a read error. The chain is built from TRBV5-1 and TRBJ2-7, with D unresolved. The germline CDR1 and CDR2 sequences are SGHRS and YFSETQ. CDR3 length equals 14 residues. Trimming took off 0 bases at V and 2 bases at J, with 9 bases between the two ends. As DNA, the CDR3 is TGCGCCAGCAGCTTGGGAAGCCGCCCCTACGAGCAGTACTTC. Residues: CASSLGSRPYEQYF.

The V and J genes are TRBV9 and TRBJ2-3; D assignment may be TRBD1 or TRBD2 (5 bases each). In germline, CDR1 is SGDLS, CDR2 YYNGEE. The length of the CDR3 is 13 residues. The V and J ends lost 7 bases and 8 bases respectively, with 17 bases between them. CDR3 nucleotides: TGTGCCAGCGGGACCGCGCAATTTGGTACGCAGTATTTT. Residues: CASGTAQFGTQYF.

The gene calls are TRBV12-5 and TRBJ2-2; D is perhaps TRBD2 (6 bases). The CDR3 is 14 amino acids. V lost 5 bases and J lost 7, with 14 bases in between. Germline V gives CDR1 LGHNT, CDR2 FRNRAP. CDR3 nucleotides: TGTGCTAGTGGTCTTGGGGAGGTAGGCGGGGAGCTGTTTTTT. Translation: CASGLGEVGGELFF.

The chain links TRBV5-1 to TRBJ2-5; no definite D call. Trimming removed 0 bases at V and 6 bases at J, with 9 bases between. The CDR3 is 13 residues long. Germline values: CDR1 SGHRS, CDR2 YFSETQ. CDR3 in amino acids: CASSLEDSQTQYF. Here the CDR3 DNA reads TGCGCCAGCAGCTTGGAAGATAGCCAGACCCAGTACTTC.

The chain employs TRBV4-1 and TRBJ2-1; 8 nucleotides match TRBD1. CDR3 length: 15 amino acids. V lost 4 bases and J lost 2; bases outside the gene matches: 4. Germline V gene sequence: CDR1 MGHRA, CDR2 YSYEKL. CDR3 DNA sequence: TGCGCCAGCAGCCCCGGACAGGGACCCTACAATGAGCAGTTCTTC. Translated: CASSPGQGPYNEQFF.